The clone carrying this TCR beta chain was recorded many times. Its specificity is not known. This sample stems from a study of spatial heterogeneity in lung cancer. Study results and limitations: In tumors, expanded intratumoral alpha and beta TCR counts tracked mutation counts.

The ends were cut back, 0 bases at V and 2 bases at J, with 17 bases in the middle. The CDR3 has 18 amino acids. Germline lookup yields CDR1 LGHNA and CDR2 YNFKEQ. Every cDNA TCR molecule received its own unique molecular identifier. MiXCR was run by TCRdb on the 5' RACE reads, yielding one entry per CDR3 protein. Of 4,000 to 5,500 distinct CDR3 sequences listed, more than 7.5% are singletons. The time point: sample taken at primary tumor resection. A total of approximately 75 untreated early-stage non-small cell lung cancer patients served as donors. The rearrangement joins TRBV4-2 to TRBJ2-4; the D gene is possibly TRBD2 (6 bases). Sequencing used lung tumor tissue, obtained at surgery. The clonotype comes from a female donor with early-stage non-small cell lung cancer. CDR3 DNA sequence: TGTGCCAGCAGCCAAGATCCGGCGGGTAGCGGTTCCAAAAACATTCAGTACTTC. Translating gives CASSQDPAGSGSKNIQYF.